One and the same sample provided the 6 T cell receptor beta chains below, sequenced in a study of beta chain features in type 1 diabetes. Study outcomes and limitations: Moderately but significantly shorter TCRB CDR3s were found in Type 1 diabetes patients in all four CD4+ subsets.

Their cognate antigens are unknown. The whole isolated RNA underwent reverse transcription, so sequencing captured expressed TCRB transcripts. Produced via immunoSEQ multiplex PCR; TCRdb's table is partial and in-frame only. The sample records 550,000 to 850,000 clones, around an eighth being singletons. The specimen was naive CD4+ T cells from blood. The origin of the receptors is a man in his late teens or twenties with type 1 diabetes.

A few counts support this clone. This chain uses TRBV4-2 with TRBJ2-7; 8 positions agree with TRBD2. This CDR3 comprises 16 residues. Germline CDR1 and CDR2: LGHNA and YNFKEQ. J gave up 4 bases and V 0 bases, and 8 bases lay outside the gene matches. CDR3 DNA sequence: TGTGCCAGCAGCCAAGATTTTAGCGGGGCTTTTTACGAGCAGTACTTC. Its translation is CASSQDFSGAFYEQYF.

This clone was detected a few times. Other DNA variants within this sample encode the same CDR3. CDR3: CASSGNYGYTF. The DNA of the CDR3 is TGTGCCAGCTCAGGAAACTATGGCTACACCTTC. This chain uses TRBV28 with TRBJ1-2; D unclear. Trimming removed 8 bases at V and 2 bases at J, with 6 bases between. The V gene's germline CDR1 is MDHEN and CDR2 SYDVKM. The CDR3 consists of 11 residues.

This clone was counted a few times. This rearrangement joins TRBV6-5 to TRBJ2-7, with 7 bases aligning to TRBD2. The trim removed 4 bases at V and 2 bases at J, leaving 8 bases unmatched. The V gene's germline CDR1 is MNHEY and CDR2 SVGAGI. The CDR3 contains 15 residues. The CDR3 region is CASSSTSGAPYEQYF. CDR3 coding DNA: TGTGCCAGCAGTTCGACCAGCGGGGCCCCCTACGAGCAGTACTTC.

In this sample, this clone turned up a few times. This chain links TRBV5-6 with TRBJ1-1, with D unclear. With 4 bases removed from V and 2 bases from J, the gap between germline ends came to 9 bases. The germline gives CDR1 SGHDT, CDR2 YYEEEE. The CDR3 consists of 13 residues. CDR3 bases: TGTGCCAGCAGCCGCCGACGCAACACTGAAGCTTTCTTT. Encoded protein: CASSRRRNTEAFF.

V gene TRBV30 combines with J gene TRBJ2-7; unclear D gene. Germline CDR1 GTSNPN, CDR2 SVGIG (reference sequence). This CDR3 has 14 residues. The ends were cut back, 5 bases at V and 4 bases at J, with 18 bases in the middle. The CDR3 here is CAWVGQMDQYEQYF. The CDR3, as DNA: TGTGCCTGGGTCGGGCAGATGGACCAGTACGAGCAGTACTTC.

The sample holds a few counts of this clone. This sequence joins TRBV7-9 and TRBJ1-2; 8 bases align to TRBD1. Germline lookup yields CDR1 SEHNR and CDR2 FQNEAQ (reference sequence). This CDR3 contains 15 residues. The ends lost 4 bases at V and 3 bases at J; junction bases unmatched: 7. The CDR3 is CASSYSGQGDYGYTF. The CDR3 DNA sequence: TGTGCCAGCAGCTATTCCGGACAGGGTGACTATGGCTACACCTTC.